This T cell receptor beta chain came from a study of blood T cells in healthy people across ages. No fewer than 5 micrograms of total RNA were isolated from every sample. A second about 7 to 12 cycle PCR used barcoded and J-beta primers. Tags on each cDNA molecule came from a template-switch adaptor with 12 random nucleotides. TCRdb re-called the 5' RACE reads with MiXCR, one entry per CDR3 protein. The sample includes about 1.8 million distinct CDR3 sequences, less than 50% of them seen just once. Trimming left V 0 bases short and J 6 bases short, with 10 bases between. The CDR3 spans 14 residues. CDR1 is SGHNT, CDR2 YYREEE, per germline (reference sequence).

Sample: blood. The TCR comes from a woman aged 40 to 50 in good health. The rearrangement links TRBV5-4 to TRBJ2-1; no clear D gene. Written as DNA, the CDR3 is TGTGCCAGCAGCTTGGAACCCTCCCCCAATGAGCAGTTCTTC. It translates to CASSLEPSPNEQFF.